This is a list of T cell receptor beta chains from one sample in a study of blood T cell repertoires in COVID-19. Only in-frame clones appear in the TCRdb table, and some are missing; sequencing was by immunoSEQ multiplex PCR. There are roughly 190,000 clones in the sample; approximately 84% occur only once, and 3.2% lies in the top ten. The sample consisted of PBMCs or T cells enriched from blood (not recorded which). These receptors were obtained from a woman between 25 and 40 years old who had recovered from COVID-19. The CDR3 runs from the conserved cysteine through the conserved F or W. The D gene is left open where the match is weak. Not all rows give a size; the values are once, few, many and, for expanded clones, a class.

V gene	clone size	J gene	D gene	CDR3 DNA	CDR3 protein
TRBV7-2	.	TRBJ1-5	TRBD1	TGTGCCAGCAGCTTAATGTTAGGGGGCAGGAATCAGCCCCAGCATTTT	CASSLMLGGRNQPQHF
TRBV9	once	TRBJ2-1	TRBD2	TGTGCCAGCGCCGGGACTAGCCTCAATGAGCAGTTCTTC	CASAGTSLNEQFF
TRBV5-1	.	TRBJ2-2	.	TGCGCCAGCAGCTTGGCGGTCGTAACCGGGGAGCTGTTTTTT	CASSLAVVTGELFF
TRBV24-1	.	TRBJ1-5	.	TGTGCCACCAGTGGGGGGGGATTCAATCAGCCCCAGCATTTT	CATSGGGFNQPQHF
TRBV15	.	TRBJ2-1	.	TGTGCCACCAGCAGAGATCGGGGAACGAACCTCGGGGAGCAGTTCTTC	CATSRDRGTNLGEQFF
TRBV11-3	.	TRBJ2-3	TRBD1	TGTGCCAGCAGCAGCACCGGGACAGGGGCCGGGGTGGACACAGATACGCAGTATTTT	CASSSTGTGAGVDTDTQYF
TRBV28	.	TRBJ1-4	.	TGTGCCAGCGGTCCGAGTGGGGCAGGCCTTAATGAAAAACTGTTTTTT	CASGPSGAGLNEKLFF
TRBV29-1	.	TRBJ1-2	.	TGCAGCGTTGCGGCAGGGTGGTATGGCTACACCTTC	CSVAAGWYGYTF
TRBV11-3	.	TRBJ2-1	.	TGTGCCAGCAGCTTTGGAGGGGCGAGCTCCTACAATGAGCAGTTCTTC	CASSFGGASSYNEQFF
TRBV24-1	once	TRBJ2-1	TRBD2	TGTGCCACCAGTGATCTGACCAGGGGGAGCGGGAGGGCGCAGGAGCAGTTCTTC	CATSDLTRGSGRAQEQFF
TRBV18	.	TRBJ2-5	TRBD2	TGTGCCAGCTCACCGGCTCGGCGCCTAGCGGGAGCGAGGGAGACCCAGTACTTC	CASSPARRLAGARETQYF
TRBV9	.	TRBJ1-5	.	TGTGCCAGCAGCCCACAGACAGGTAGCAATCAGCCCCAGCATTTT	CASSPQTGSNQPQHF
TRBV5-1	.	TRBJ1-4	.	TGCGCCAGCAGCTCCACAACTAATGAAAAACTGTTTTTT	CASSSTTNEKLFF